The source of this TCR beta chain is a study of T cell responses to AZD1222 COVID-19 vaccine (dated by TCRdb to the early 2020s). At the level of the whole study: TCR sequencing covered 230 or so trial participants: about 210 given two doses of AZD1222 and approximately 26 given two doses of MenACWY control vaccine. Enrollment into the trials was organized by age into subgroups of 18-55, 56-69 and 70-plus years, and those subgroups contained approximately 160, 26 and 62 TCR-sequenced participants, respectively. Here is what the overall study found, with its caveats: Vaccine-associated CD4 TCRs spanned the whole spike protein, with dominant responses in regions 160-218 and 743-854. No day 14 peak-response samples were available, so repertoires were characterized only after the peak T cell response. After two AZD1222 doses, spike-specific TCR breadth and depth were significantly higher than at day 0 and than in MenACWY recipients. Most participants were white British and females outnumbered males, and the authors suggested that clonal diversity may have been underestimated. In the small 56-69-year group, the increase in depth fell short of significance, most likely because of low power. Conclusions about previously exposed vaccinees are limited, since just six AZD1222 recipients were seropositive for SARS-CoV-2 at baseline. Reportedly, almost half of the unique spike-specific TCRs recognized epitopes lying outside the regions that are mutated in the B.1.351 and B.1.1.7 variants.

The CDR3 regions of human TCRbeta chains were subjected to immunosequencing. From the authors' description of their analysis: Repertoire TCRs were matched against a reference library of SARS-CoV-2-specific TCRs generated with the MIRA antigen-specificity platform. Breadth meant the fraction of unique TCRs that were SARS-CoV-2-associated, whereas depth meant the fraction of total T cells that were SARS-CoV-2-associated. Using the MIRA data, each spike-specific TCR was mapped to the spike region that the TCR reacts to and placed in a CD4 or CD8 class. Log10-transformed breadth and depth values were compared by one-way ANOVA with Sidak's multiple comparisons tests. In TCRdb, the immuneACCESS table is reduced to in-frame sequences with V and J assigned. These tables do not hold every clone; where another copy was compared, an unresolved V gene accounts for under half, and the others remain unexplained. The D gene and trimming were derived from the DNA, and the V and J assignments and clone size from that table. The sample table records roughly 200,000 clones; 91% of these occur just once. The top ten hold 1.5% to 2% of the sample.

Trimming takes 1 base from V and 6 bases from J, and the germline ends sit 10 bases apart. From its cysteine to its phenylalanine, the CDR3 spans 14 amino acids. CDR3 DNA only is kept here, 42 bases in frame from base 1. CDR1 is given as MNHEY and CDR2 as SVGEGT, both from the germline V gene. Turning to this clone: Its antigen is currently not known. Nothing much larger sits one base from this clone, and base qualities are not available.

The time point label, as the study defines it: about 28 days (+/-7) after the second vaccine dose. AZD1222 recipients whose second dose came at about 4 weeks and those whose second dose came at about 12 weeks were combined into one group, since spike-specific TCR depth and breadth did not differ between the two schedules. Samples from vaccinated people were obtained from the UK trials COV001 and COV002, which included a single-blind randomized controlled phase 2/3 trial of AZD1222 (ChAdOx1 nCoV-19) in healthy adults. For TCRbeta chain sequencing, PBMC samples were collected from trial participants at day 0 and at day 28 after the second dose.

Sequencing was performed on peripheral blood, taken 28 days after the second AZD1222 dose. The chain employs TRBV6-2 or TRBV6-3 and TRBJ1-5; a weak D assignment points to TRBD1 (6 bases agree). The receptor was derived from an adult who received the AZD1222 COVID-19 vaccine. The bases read TGTGCCAGCAGTTACTATGGGGGCCGTCAGCCCCAGCATTTT. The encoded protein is CASSYYGGRQPQHF.